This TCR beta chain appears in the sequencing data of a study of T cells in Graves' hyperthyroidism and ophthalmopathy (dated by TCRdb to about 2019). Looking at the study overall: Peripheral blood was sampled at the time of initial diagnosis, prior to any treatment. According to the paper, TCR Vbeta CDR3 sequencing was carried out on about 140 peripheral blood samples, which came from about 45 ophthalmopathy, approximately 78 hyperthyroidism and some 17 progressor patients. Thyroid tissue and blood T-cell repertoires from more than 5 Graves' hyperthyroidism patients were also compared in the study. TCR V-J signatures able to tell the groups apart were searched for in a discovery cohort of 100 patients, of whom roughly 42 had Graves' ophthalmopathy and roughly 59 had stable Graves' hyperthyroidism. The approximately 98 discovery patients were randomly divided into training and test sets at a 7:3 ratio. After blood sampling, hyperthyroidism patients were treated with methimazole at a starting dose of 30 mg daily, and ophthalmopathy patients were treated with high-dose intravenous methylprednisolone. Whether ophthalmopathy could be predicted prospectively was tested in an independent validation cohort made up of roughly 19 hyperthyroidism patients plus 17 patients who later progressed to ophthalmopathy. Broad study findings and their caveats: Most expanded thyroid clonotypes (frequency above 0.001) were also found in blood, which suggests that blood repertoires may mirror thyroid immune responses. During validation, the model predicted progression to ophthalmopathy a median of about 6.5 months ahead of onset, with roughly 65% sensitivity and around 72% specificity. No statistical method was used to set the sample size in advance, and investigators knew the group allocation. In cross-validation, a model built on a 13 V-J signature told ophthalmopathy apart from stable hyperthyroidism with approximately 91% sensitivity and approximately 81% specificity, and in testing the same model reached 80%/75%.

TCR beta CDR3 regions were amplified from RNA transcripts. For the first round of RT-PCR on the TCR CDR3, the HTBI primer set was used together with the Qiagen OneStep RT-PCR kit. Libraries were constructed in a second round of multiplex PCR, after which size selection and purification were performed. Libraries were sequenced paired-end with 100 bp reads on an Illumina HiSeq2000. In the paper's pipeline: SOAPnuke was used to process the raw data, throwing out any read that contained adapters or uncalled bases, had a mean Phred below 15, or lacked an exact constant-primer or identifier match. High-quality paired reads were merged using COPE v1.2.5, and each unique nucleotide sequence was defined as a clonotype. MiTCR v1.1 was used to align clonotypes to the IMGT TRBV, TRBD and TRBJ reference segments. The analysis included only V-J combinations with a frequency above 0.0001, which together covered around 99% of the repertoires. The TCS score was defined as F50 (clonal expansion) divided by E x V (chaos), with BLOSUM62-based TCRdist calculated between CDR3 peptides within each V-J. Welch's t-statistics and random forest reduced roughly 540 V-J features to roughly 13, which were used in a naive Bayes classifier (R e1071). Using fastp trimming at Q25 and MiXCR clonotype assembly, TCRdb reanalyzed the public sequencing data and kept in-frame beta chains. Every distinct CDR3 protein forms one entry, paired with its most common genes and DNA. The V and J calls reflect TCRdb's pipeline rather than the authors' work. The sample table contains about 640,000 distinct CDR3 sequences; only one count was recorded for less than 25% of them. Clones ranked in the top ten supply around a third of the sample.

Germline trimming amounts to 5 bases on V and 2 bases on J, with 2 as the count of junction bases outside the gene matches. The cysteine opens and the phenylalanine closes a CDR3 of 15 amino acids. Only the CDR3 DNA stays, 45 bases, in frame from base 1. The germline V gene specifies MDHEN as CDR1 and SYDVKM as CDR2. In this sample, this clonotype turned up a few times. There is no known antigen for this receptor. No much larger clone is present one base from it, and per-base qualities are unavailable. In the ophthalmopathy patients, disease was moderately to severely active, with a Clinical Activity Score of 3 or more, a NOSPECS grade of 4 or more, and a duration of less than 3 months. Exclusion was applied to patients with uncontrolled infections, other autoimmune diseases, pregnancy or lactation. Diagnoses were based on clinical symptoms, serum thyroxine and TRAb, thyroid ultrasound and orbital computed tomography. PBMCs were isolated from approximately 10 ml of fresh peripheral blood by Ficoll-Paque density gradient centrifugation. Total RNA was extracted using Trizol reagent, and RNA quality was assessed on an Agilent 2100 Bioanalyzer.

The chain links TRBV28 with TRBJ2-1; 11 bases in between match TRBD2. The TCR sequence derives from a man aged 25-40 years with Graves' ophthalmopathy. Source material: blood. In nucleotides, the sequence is TGTGCCAGCAGTGCACTAGCGGGAGCCTACAATGAGCAGTTCTTC. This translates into CASSALAGAYNEQFF.